These T cell receptor beta chains were read from a single sample in a study of shared clonotypes between healthy human individuals. TCRdb's table, derived via immunoSEQ multiplex PCR, lists solely in-frame clones and lacks some. The table has 2 million to 2.5 million clones, approximately 95% seen once; the top ten hold under 0.45%. Sequencing input: naive CD4+ T cells from PBMCs. The source of these receptors is a man between 18 and 35 years old in good health. Some clones in this sample may be carry-over from other donors' samples. Each CDR3 is given with its conserved first and last residue. D genes are given only for firm matches. Clone size appears in some rows only: once, few, many, or a class for an expanded clone.

v_gene	j_gene	d_gene	abundance	CDR3nt	CDR3aa
TRBV6-6	TRBJ2-7	-	-	TGTGCCAGCAGTCGTTTCGGGACCGACGAGCAGTACTTC	CASSRFGTDEQYF
TRBV5-4	TRBJ2-5	TRBD2	-	TGTGCCAGCAGCTTTAGACTAGCGGGAGAGACCCAGTACTTC	CASSFRLAGETQYF
TRBV7-8	TRBJ2-1	-	-	TGTGCCAGCAGCTTAGGGACCCTCAATGAGCAGTTCTTC	CASSLGTLNEQFF
TRBV10-2	TRBJ1-2	TRBD1	-	TGCGCCAGCAGCGGTGGGACAGTCTATGGCTACACCTTC	CASSGGTVYGYTF
TRBV2	TRBJ1-4	-	-	TGTGCCAGCAGTGAGGGGACAACTAATGAAAAACTGTTTTTT	CASSEGTTNEKLFF
TRBV6-5	TRBJ1-5	TRBD1	-	TGTGCCAGCACCACAGGGGGAGGTCAGCCCCAGCATTTT	CASTTGGGQPQHF
TRBV7-2	TRBJ2-1	TRBD2	-	TGTGCCAGCAGCTTAGCCGGGACTAGCCACAATGAGCAGTTCTTC	CASSLAGTSHNEQFF
TRBV4-3	TRBJ1-3	-	-	TGCGCCAGCAGCCGAACCGGGACAACGGGAAACACCATATATTTT	CASSRTGTTGNTIYF
TRBV18	TRBJ2-1	TRBD2	-	TGTGCCAGCTCACCTGGACTAGCGGGATTTGAGCAGTTCTTC	CASSPGLAGFEQFF
TRBV6-5	TRBJ2-7	-	-	TGTGCCAGCAGCTCCCCGGGCGAGCAGTACTTC	CASSSPGEQYF
TRBV5-1	TRBJ2-7	-	-	TGCGCCAGCAGCTTGGGCTCCCACGAGCAGTACTTC	CASSLGSHEQYF
TRBV5-4	TRBJ2-1	TRBD2	-	TGTGCCAGCAGCTTGAGTATTAGCGGGAATGAGCAGTTCTTC	CASSLSISGNEQFF
TRBV11-2	TRBJ2-5	-	-	TGTGCCAGCAGCTCAGTCCGAACCGGGACCTGGGAGACCCAGTACTTC	CASSSVRTGTWETQYF
TRBV6-1	TRBJ1-1	-	-	TGTGCCAGCAGTGAAATCGGACTCACTGAAGCTTTCTTT	CASSEIGLTEAFF
TRBV6-6	TRBJ2-5	TRBD2	once	TGTGCCAGCACCCCGATGGTAGCGGGAGGGCCGGGGACCCAGTACTTC	CASTPMVAGGPGTQYF
TRBV28	TRBJ2-3	-	-	TGTGCCAGCAGTTTCCGTGGATTCAGGACAGATACGCAGTATTTT	CASSFRGFRTDTQYF
TRBV5-8	TRBJ2-3	TRBD2	-	TGTGCCAGCAGCTTTCGGGGGGCAGATACGCAGTATTTT	CASSFRGADTQYF
TRBV19	TRBJ1-2	-	-	TGTGCCAGTAGGCGTGAGGGAACCTATGGCTACACCTTC	CASRREGTYGYTF
TRBV6-1	TRBJ2-1	-	-	TGTGCCAGCCGAAGGACTACCAATGAGCAGTTCTTC	CASRRTTNEQFF
TRBV7-9	TRBJ2-1	-	-	TGTGCCAGCAGCTTAACACTCGGGGGTGAGCAGTTCTTC	CASSLTLGGEQFF
TRBV2	TRBJ1-1	-	few	TGTGCCAGCAGTAGAGACATGAACACTGAAGCTTTCTTT	CASSRDMNTEAFF
TRBV11-2	TRBJ2-7	-	-	TGTGCCAGCAGCTCAATTTCGGGCTCCTACGAGCAGTACTTC	CASSSISGSYEQYF
TRBV5-6	TRBJ1-5	TRBD1	-	TGTGCCAGCAGCCGGAGGACAGGTTTTTCCCCTCAGCCCCAGCATTTT	CASSRRTGFSPQPQHF
TRBV2	TRBJ2-7	-	-	TGTGCCAGCAGTGTAACTAGCGAGCAGTACTTC	CASSVTSEQYF
TRBV10-2	TRBJ1-5	TRBD1	-	TGCGCCAGCAGTGAGTCGAGTGGGACAGGGTATCGCAGCAATCAGCCCCAGCATTTT	CASSESSGTGYRSNQPQHF
TRBV5-8	TRBJ2-3	TRBD1	-	TGTGCCAGCAGCAAGGGACAGGTTCTCACAGATACGCAGTATTTT	CASSKGQVLTDTQYF
TRBV9	TRBJ2-3	-	-	TGTGCCAGCAGCGTAGATAGGAACACAGATACGCAGTATTTT	CASSVDRNTDTQYF
TRBV7-3	TRBJ1-1	TRBD1	-	TGTGCCAGCAGCCCCACCGGGACAGAAAACACTGAAGCTTTCTTT	CASSPTGTENTEAFF
TRBV5-6	TRBJ1-5	TRBD1	-	TGTGCCAGCAGCCTTAGGACAGGGGTGAATCAGCCCCAGCATTTT	CASSLRTGVNQPQHF
TRBV7-2	TRBJ2-3	TRBD2	-	TGTGCCAGCAGCTTATATTTGGCTAGCGGGAGCACAGATACGCAGTATTTT	CASSLYLASGSTDTQYF
TRBV28	TRBJ1-2	-	-	TGTGCCAGCAGTTTAGCGGACAGAGTCTATGGCTACACCTTC	CASSLADRVYGYTF
TRBV5-1	TRBJ1-2	TRBD1	-	TGCGCCAGCAGCTTGTTGTATGGGGACAGGGGATCGAGTGGCTACACCTTC	CASSLLYGDRGSSGYTF
TRBV10-1	TRBJ2-1	TRBD2	-	TGCGCCAGCAGTCCCGGACTAGCGGGGCCCGGGGAGCAGTTCTTC	CASSPGLAGPGEQFF
TRBV5-4	TRBJ1-2	-	-	TGTGCCAGCACCCTCGCCGGGACAAGGCCAAACTATGGCTACACCTTC	CASTLAGTRPNYGYTF
TRBV27	TRBJ1-3	TRBD1	-	TGTGCCAGCAGTCCGCGACAGGGAAAGGGAAACACCATATATTTT	CASSPRQGKGNTIYF
TRBV19	TRBJ2-4	TRBD2	few	TGTGCCAGTAGTATCCCGGGGAGGGACAAAAACATTCAGTACTTC	CASSIPGRDKNIQYF
TRBV29-1	TRBJ2-7	TRBD2	-	TGCAGCGTTGAACTACGACTAGCGGGAGGCCCTAGAAGCTCCTACGAGCAGTACTTC	CSVELRLAGGPRSSYEQYF
TRBV28	TRBJ2-1	-	-	TGTGCCAGCAGTATCATCTACAATGAGCAGTTCTTC	CASSIIYNEQFF
TRBV5-4	TRBJ2-3	-	-	TGTGCCAGCAGCGAATACAGGGACACAGATACGCAGTATTTT	CASSEYRDTDTQYF
TRBV28	TRBJ1-2	-	-	TGTGCCAGCACCCTTCCGGGGGGGGGTGGCTACACCTTC	CASTLPGGGGYTF
TRBV5-1	TRBJ1-1	-	-	TGCGCCAGCAGCCCTGCGGGGGCAGATAGCACTGAAGCTTTCTTT	CASSPAGADSTEAFF
TRBV5-6	TRBJ2-7	-	-	TGTGCCAGCAGCCCTCGACGTGTACTTCCCTCCTACGAGCAGTACTTC	CASSPRRVLPSYEQYF
TRBV7-3	TRBJ2-5	-	once	TGTGCCAGCAGCCTGACAGGGCGGGAGGAGACCCAGTACTTC	CASSLTGREETQYF
TRBV5-1	TRBJ2-7	TRBD1	-	TGCGCCAGCAGCTTTGGGGACAGGGACTCCGGTGTGCAGTACTTC	CASSFGDRDSGVQYF
TRBV5-4	TRBJ1-2	TRBD1	-	TGTGCCAGCAGCTTGGGGGACAGGAACTATGGCTACACCTTC	CASSLGDRNYGYTF
TRBV5-1	TRBJ1-4	-	once	TGCGCCAGCAGCTTGTCCAGGGCTAATGAAAAACTGTTTTTT	CASSLSRANEKLFF
TRBV5-1	TRBJ2-7	-	-	TGCGCCAGCAGCCAAAAGTCGGACCCTCGGTACTTC	CASSQKSDPRYF
TRBV28	TRBJ2-3	-	-	TGTGCCAGCAAGGGCGGAATCAGCACAGATACGCAGTATTTT	CASKGGISTDTQYF
TRBV29-1	TRBJ2-3	-	-	TGCAGCGTTGAAGAAGCGGATACGCAGTATTTT	CSVEEADTQYF
TRBV18	TRBJ2-7	TRBD1	-	TGTGCCAGCTCGCCCACTTTGGGGACAGGGGCCTACGAGCAGTACTTC	CASSPTLGTGAYEQYF
TRBV10-3	TRBJ1-5	TRBD1	-	TGTGCCATCAGTGAACCAGGGACAGGGGGCCAGCAGCCCCAGCATTTT	CAISEPGTGGQQPQHF
TRBV5-1	TRBJ2-6	-	-	TGCGCCAGCAGCATCGGGACGTCTGGGGCCAACGTCCTGACTTTC	CASSIGTSGANVLTF
TRBV19	TRBJ1-1	-	-	TGTGCCAGTAGTGGTCAGGGTTACACTGAAGCTTTCTTT	CASSGQGYTEAFF
TRBV28	TRBJ2-1	TRBD2	few	TGTGCCAGCAGTTCCCCTAGCGGGAGGGACTACAATGAGCAGTTCTTC	CASSSPSGRDYNEQFF
TRBV18	TRBJ2-1	TRBD2	-	TGTGCCAGCTCACGAGGAGCGGGAGTATTGAGTGAGCAGTTCTTC	CASSRGAGVLSEQFF
TRBV28	TRBJ2-7	-	-	TGTGCCAGCGTGGAGCGGCGGAGGACCTACGAGCAGTACTTC	CASVERRRTYEQYF
TRBV28	TRBJ2-2	TRBD2	-	TGTGCCAGCAGACCGGGACTAGTCAGAACCGGGGAGCTGTTTTTT	CASRPGLVRTGELFF